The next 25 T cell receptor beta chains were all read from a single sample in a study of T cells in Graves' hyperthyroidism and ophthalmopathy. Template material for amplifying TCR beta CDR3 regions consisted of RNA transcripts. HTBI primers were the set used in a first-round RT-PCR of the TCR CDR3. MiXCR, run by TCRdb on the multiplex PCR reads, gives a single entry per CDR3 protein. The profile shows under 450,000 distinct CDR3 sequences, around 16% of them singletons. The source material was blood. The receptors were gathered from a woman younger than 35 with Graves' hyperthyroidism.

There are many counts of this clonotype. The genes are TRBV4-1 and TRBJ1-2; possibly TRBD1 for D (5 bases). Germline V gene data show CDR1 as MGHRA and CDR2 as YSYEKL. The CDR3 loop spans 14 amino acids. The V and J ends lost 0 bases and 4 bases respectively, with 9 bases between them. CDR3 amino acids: CASSQEGVPYGYTF. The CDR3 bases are TGCGCCAGCAGCCAAGAGGGGGTGCCCTATGGCTACACCTTC.

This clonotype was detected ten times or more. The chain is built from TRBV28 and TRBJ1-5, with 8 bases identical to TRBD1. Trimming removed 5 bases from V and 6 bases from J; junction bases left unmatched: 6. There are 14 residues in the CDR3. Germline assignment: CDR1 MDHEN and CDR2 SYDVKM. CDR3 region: CASSTRQGIQPQHF. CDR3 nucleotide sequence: TGTGCCAGCAGTACGAGACAGGGGATTCAGCCCCAGCATTTT.

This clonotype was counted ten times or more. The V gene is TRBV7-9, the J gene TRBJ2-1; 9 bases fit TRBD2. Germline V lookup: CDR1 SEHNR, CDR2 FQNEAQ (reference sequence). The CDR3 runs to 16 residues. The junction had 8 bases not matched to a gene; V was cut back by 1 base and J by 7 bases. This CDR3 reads CASSLGSAGGVNEQFF. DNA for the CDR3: TGTGCCAGCAGCTTAGGGTCGGCGGGAGGGGTGAATGAGCAGTTCTTC. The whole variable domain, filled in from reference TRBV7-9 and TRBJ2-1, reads DTGVSQNPRHKITKRGQNVTFRCDPISEHNRLYWYRQTLGQGPEFLTYFQNEAQLEKSRLLSDRFSAERPKGSFSTLEIQRTEQGDSAMYLCASSLGSAGGVNEQFFGPGTRLTVL.

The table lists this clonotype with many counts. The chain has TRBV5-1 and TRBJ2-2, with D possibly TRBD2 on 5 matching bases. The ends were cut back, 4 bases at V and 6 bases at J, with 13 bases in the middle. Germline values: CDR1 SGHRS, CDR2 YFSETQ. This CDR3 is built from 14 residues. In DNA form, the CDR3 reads TGCGCCAGCAGCCCCGTCCTAGCTTCCGGGGAGCTGTTTTTT. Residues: CASSPVLASGELFF.

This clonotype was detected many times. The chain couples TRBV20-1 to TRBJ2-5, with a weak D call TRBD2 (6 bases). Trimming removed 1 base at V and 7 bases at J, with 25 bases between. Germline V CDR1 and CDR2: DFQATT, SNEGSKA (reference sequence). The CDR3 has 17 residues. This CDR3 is CSARGTSLADDTGTQYF. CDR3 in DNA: TGCAGTGCTAGAGGTACCTCTTTAGCGGATGATACGGGGACCCAGTACTTC.

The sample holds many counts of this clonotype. This chain's CDR3 is CASSFQSSYEQYF. The DNA for the CDR3 is TGCGCCAGTAGTTTCCAGAGCTCCTACGAGCAGTACTTC. This sequence joins TRBV5-1 and TRBJ2-7; D remains unclear. Looked up from germline, CDR1 is SGHRS and CDR2 is YFSETQ. The CDR3 length is 13 residues. The V and J ends lost 8 bases and 0 bases respectively, with 12 bases between them.

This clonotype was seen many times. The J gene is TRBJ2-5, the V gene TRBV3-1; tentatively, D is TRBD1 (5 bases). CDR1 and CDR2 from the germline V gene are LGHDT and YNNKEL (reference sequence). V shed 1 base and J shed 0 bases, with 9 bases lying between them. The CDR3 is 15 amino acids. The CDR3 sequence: CASSQGLRDQETQYF. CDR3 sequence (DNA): TGTGCCAGCAGCCAAGGTCTCAGGGACCAAGAGACCCAGTACTTC.

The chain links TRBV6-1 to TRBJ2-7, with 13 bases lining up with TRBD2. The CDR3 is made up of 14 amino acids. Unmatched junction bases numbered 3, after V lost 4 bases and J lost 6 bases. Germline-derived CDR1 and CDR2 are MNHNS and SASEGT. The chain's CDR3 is CASSGLAGGPEQYF. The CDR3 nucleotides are TGTGCCAGCAGTGGACTAGCGGGAGGACCCGAGCAGTACTTC.

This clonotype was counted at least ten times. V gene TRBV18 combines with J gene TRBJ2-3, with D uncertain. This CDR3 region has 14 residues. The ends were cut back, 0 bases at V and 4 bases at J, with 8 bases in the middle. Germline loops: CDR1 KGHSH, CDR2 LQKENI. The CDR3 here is CASSPPGGADTQYF. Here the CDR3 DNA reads TGTGCCAGCTCACCACCCGGTGGGGCAGATACGCAGTATTTT.

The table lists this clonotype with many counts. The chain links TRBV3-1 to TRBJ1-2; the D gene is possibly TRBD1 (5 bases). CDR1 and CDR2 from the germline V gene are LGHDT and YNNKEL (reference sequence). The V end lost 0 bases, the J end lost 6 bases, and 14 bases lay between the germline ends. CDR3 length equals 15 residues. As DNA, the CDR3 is TGTGCCAGCAGCCAAGATTTGCAGGGTCAGGATGGCTACACCTTC. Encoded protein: CASSQDLQGQDGYTF.

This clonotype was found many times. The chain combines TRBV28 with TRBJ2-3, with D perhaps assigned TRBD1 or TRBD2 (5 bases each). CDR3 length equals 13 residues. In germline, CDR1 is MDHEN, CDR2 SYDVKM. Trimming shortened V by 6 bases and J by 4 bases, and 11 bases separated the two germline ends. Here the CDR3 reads CASRTRGSDTQYF. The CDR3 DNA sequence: TGTGCCAGCAGGACGAGGGGTTCAGATACGCAGTATTTT.

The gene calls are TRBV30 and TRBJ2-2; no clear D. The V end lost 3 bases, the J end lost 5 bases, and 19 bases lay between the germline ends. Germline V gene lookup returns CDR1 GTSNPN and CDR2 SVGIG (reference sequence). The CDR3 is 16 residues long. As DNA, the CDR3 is TGTGCCTGGAGAGACCCCGCGGCCACCGGGACCGGGGAGCTGTTTTTT. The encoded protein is CAWRDPAATGTGELFF.

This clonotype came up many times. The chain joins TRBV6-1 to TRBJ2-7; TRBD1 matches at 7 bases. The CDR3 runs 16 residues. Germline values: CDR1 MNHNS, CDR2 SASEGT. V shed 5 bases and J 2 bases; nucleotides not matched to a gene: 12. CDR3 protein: CASSPRDSRPPYEQYF. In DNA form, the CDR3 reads TGTGCCAGCAGTCCCCGGGACAGTAGACCTCCCTACGAGCAGTACTTC.

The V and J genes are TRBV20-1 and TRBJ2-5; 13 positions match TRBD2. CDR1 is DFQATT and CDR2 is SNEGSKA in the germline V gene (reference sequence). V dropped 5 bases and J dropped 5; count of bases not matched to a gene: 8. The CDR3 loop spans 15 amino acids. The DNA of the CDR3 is TGCAGTGCTTACACTAGCGGGGGGGGCGAGGAGACCCAGTACTTC. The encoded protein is CSAYTSGGGEETQYF.

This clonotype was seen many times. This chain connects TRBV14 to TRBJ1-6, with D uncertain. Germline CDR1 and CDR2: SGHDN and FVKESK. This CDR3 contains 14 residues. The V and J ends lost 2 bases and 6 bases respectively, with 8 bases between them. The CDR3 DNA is TGTGCCAGCAGCCAAACACGGCGTAATTCACCCCTCCACTTT. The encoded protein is CASSQTRRNSPLHF.

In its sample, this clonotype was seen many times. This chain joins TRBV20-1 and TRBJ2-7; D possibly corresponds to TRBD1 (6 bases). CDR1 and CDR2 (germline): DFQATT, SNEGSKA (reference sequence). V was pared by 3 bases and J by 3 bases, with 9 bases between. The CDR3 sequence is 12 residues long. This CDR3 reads CSASMGHYEQYF. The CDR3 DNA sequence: TGCAGTGCTAGTATGGGACACTACGAGCAGTACTTC.

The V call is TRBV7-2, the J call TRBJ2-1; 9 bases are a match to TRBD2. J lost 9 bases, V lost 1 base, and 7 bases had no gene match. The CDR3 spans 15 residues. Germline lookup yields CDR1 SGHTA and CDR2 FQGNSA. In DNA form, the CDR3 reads TGTGCCAGCAGCTTAGAGGCTAGCGGGAAGGGTGAGCAGTTCTTC. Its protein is CASSLEASGKGEQFF.

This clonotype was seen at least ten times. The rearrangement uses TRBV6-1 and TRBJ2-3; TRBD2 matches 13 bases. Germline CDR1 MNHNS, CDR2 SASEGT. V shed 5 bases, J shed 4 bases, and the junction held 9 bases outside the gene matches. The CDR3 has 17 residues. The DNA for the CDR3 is TGTGCCAGCAGTTCACTAGCGGGAGGGCCCCTGGCAGATACGCAGTATTTT. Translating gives CASSSLAGGPLADTQYF.

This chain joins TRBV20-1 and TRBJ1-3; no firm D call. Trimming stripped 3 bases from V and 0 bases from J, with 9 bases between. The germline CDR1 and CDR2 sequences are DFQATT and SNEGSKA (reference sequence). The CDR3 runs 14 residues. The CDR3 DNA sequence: TGCAGTGCTAGTTTGGGGTCCTCTGGAAACACCATATATTTT. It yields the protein CSASLGSSGNTIYF.

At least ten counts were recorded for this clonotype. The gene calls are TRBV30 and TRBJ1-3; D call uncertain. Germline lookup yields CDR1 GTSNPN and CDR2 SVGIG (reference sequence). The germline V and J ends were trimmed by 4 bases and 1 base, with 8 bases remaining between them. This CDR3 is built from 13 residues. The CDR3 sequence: CAWNAFSGNTIYF. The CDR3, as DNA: TGTGCCTGGAACGCATTTTCTGGAAACACCATATATTTT.

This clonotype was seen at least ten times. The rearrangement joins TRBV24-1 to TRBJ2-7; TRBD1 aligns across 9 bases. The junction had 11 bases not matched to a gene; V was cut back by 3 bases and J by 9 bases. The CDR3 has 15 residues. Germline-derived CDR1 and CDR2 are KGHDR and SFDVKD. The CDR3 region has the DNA TGTGCCACCAGTGATACCACTCGGGGACAGGGAGTGCAGTACTTC. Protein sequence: CATSDTTRGQGVQYF.

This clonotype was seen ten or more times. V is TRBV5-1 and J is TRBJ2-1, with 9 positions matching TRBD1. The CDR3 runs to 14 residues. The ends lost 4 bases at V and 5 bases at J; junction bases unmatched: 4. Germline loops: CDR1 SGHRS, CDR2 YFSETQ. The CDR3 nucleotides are TGCGCCAGCAGCGGGGGGGACAGGGACAATGAGCAGTTCTTC. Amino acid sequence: CASSGGDRDNEQFF.

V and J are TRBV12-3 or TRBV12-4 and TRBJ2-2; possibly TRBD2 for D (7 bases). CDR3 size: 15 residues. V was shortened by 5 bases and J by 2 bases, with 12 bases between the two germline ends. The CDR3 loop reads CASSPGGPNTGELFF. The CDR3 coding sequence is TGTGCCAGCAGTCCCGGGGGGCCTAACACCGGGGAGCTGTTTTTT.

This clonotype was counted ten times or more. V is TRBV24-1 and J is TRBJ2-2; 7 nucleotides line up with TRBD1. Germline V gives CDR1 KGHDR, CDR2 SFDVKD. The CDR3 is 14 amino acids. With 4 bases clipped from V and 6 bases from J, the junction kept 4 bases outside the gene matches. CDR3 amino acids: CATSDTGVSGELFF. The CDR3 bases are TGTGCCACCAGTGACACAGGGGTATCCGGGGAGCTGTTTTTT.

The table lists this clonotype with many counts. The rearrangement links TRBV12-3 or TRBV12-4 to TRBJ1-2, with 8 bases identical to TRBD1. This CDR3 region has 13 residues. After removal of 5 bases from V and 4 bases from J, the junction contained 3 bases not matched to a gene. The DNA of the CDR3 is TGTGCCAGCAGTAAAACAGGGGGCTATGGCTACACCTTC. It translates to CASSKTGGYGYTF.